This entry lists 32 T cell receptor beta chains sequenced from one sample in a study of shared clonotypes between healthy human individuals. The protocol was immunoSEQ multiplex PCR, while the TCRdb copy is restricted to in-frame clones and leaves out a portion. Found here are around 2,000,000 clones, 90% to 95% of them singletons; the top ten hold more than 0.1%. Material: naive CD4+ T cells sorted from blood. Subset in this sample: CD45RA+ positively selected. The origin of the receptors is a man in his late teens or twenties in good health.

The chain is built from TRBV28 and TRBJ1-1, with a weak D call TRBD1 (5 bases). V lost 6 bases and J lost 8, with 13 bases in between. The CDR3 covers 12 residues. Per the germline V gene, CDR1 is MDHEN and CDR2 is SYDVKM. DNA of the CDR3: TGTGCCAGCAGCCCTCGACAGACGGAAGCTTTCTTT. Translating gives CASSPRQTEAFF.

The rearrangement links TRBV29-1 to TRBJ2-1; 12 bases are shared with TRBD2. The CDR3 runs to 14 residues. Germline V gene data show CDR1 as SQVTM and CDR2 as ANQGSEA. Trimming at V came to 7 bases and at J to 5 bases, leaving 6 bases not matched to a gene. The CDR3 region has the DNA TGCAGCGCTGTTGGACTAGCGGGGAACAATGAGCAGTTCTTC. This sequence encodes CSAVGLAGNNEQFF.

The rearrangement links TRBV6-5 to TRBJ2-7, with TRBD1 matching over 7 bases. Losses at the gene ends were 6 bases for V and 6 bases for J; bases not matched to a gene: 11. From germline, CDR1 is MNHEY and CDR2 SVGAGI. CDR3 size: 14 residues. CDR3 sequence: CASRQTGSGREQYF. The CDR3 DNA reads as TGTGCCAGCAGGCAGACAGGGAGTGGTCGCGAGCAGTACTTC.

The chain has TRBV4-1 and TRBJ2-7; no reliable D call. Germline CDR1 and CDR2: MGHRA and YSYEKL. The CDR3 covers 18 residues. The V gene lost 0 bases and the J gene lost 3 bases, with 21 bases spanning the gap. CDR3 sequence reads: CASSQDLGRWDTFYEQYF. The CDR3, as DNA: TGCGCCAGCAGCCAAGACCTAGGACGGTGGGATACTTTCTACGAGCAGTACTTC.

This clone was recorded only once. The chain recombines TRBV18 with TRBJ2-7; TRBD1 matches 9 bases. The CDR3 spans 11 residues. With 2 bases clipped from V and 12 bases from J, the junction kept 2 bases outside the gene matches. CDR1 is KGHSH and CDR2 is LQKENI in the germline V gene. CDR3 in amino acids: CASSPDRGVYF. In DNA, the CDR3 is TGTGCCAGCTCACCAGACAGGGGGGTGTACTTC.

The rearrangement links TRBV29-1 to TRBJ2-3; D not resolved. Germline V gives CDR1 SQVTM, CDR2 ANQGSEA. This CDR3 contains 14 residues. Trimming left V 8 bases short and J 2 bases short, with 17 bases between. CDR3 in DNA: TGCAGCCCCTCAGGCCTCAGTCCCACAGATACGCAGTATTTT. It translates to CSPSGLSPTDTQYF.

DNA for the CDR3: TGTGCCAGCAGCTTAGATGGGCGGGGAGGCTACACCTTC. Amino acid sequence: CASSLDGRGGYTF. V usage is TRBV11-2 and J usage is TRBJ1-2; D ambiguous. CDR3 length: 13 amino acids. Germline CDR1 reads SGHAT; CDR2 reads FQNNGV. Trimming removed 0 bases from V and 8 bases from J, with 10 bases in between.

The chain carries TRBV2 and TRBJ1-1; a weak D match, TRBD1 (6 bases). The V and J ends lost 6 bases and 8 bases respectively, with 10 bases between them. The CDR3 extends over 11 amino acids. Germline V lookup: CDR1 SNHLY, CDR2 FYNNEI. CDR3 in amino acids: CASSLTGEAFF. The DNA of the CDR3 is TGTGCCAGCAGCCTCACAGGGGAAGCTTTCTTT.

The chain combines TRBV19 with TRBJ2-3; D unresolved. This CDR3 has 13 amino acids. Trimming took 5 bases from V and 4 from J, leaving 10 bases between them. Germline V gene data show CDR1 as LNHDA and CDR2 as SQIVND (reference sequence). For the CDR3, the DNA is TGTGCCAGTAGTCCCCGTGGGGCAGATACGCAGTATTTT. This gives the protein CASSPRGADTQYF.

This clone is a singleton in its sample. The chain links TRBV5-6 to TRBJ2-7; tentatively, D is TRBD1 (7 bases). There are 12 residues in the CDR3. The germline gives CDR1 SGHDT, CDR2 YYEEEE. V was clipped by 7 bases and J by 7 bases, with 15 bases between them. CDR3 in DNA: TGTGCCAGCGGGCAGGGGGGAATGGAGCAGTACTTC. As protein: CASGQGGMEQYF.

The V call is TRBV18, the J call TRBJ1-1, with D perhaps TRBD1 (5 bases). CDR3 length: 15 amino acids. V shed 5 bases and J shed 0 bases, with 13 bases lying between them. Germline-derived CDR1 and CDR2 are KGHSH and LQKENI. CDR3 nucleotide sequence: TGTGCCAGCTCATGGGGCAGCCTAATGAACACTGAAGCTTTCTTT. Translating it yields CASSWGSLMNTEAFF.

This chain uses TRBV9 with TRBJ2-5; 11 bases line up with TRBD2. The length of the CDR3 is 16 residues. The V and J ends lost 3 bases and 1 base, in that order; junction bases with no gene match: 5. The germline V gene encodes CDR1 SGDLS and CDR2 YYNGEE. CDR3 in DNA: TGTGCCAGCAGCGACCTAGCGGGGGGCCCCCAAGAGACCCAGTACTTC. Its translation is CASSDLAGGPQETQYF.

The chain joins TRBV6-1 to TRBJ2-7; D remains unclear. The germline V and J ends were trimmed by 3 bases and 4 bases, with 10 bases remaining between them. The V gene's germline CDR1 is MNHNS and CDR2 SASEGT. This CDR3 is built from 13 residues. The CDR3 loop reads CASSDPPLYEQYF. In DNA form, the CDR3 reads TGTGCCAGCAGTGATCCTCCCCTATACGAGCAGTACTTC.

CDR3 protein: CASATPGQGTSRYTF. In DNA form, the CDR3 reads TGCGCCAGCGCAACCCCGGGACAGGGGACCTCTCGCTACACCTTC. The V call is TRBV5-1, the J call TRBJ1-2; 10 bases are shared with TRBD1. The trim removed 7 bases at V and 9 bases at J, leaving 15 bases unmatched. CDR1 is SGHRS and CDR2 is YFSETQ in the germline V gene. The CDR3 totals 15 residues.

Here the CDR3 reads CASSQGGGGSYEQYF. In nucleotides, the CDR3 is TGTGCCAGCAGCCAAGGGGGGGGTGGCTCCTACGAGCAGTACTTC. This sequence joins TRBV14 and TRBJ2-7; the match to TRBD2 covers 7 bases. The CDR3 runs 15 residues. With V trimmed by 1 base and J by 0 bases, 3 bases remained unmatched. Germline assignment: CDR1 SGHDN and CDR2 FVKESK.

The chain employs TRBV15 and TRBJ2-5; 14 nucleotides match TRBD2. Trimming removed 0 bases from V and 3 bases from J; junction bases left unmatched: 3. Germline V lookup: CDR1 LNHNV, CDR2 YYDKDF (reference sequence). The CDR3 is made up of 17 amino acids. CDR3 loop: CATSRDPGLAGEETQYF. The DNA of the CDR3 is TGTGCCACCAGCAGAGATCCGGGACTAGCGGGAGAAGAGACCCAGTACTTC. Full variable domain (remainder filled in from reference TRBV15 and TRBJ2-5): DAMVIQNPRYQVTQFGKPVTLSCSQTLNHNVMYWYQQKSSQAPKLLFHYYDKDFNNEADTPDNFQSRRPNTSFCFLDIRSPGLGDTAMYLCATSRDPGLAGEETQYFGPGTRLLVL.

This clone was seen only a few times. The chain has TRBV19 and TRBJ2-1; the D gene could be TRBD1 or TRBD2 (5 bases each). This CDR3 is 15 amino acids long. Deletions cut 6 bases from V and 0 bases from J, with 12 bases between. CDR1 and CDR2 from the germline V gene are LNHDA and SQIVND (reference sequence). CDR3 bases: TGTGCCAGTAGGTGGGACGCACGCTCCTACAATGAGCAGTTCTTC. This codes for CASRWDARSYNEQFF.

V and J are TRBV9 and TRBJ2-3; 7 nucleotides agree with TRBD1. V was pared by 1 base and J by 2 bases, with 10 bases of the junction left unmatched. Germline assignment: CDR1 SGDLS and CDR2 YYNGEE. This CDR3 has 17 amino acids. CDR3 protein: CASSVFGQGVVTDTQYF. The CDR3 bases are TGTGCCAGCAGCGTATTTGGTCAGGGGGTAGTCACAGATACGCAGTATTTT.

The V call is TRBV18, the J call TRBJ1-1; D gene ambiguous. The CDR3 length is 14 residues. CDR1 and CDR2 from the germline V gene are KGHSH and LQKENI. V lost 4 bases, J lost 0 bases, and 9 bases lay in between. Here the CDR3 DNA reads TGTGCCAGCTCACGCAGAGAGATGAACACTGAAGCTTTCTTT. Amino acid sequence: CASSRREMNTEAFF.

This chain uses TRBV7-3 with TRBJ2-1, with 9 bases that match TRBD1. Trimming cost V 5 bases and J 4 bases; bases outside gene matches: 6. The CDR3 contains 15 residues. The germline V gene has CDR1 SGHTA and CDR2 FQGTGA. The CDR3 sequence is CASSPQGARYNEQFF. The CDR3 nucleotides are TGTGCCAGCAGCCCACAGGGGGCGCGATACAATGAGCAGTTCTTC.

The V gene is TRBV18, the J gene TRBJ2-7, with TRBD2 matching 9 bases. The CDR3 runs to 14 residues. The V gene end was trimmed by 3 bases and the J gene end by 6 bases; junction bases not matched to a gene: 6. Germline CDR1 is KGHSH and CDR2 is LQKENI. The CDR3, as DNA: TGTGCCAGCTCACCGGAGGGACTAGCCTCCGAGCAGTACTTC. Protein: CASSPEGLASEQYF.

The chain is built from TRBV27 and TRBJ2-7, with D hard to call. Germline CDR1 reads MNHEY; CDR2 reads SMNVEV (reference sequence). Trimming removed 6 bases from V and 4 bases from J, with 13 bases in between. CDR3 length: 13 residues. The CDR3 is CASSGAGFYEQYF. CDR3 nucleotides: TGTGCCAGCAGCGGCGCAGGTTTTTACGAGCAGTACTTC.

The CDR3 region is CASSSDRRGYTF. In DNA form, the CDR3 reads TGTGCCAGCAGTTCAGACAGGCGGGGCTACACCTTC. This chain uses TRBV28 with TRBJ1-2; the D gene is possibly TRBD1 (6 bases). V was clipped by 4 bases and J by 8 bases, with 11 bases between them. Germline CDR1 MDHEN, CDR2 SYDVKM. The CDR3 contains 12 residues.

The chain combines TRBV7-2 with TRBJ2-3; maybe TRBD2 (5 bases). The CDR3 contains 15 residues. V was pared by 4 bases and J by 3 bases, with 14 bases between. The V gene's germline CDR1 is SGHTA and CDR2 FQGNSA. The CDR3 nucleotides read TGTGCCAGCAGCTCCAGAGGGTACCGGACAGATACGCAGTATTTT. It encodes CASSSRGYRTDTQYF.

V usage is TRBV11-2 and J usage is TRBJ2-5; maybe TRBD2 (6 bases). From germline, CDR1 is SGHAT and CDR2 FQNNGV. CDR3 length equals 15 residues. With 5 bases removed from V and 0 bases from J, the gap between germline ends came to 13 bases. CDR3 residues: CASSLDGGDQETQYF. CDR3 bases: TGTGCCAGCAGCCTCGACGGGGGAGACCAAGAGACCCAGTACTTC.

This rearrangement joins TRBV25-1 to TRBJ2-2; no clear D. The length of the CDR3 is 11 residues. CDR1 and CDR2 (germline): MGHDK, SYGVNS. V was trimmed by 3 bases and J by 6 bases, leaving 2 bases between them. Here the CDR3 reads CASSDSGELFF. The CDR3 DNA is TGTGCCAGCAGTGATTCCGGGGAGCTGTTTTTT.

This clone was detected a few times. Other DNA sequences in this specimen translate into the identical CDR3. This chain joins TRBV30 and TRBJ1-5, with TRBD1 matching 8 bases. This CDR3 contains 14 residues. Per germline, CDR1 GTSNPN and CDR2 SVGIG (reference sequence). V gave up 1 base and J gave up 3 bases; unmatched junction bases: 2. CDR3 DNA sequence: TGTGCCTGGAGTGGACAGGGGAACAATCAGCCCCAGCATTTT. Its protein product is CAWSGQGNNQPQHF.

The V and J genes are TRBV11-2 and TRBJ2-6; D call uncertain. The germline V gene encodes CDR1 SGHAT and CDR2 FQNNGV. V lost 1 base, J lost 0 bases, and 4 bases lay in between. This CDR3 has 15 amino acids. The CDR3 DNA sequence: TGTGCCAGCAGCTTAGGACTCTCTGGGGCCAACGTCCTGACTTTC. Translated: CASSLGLSGANVLTF.

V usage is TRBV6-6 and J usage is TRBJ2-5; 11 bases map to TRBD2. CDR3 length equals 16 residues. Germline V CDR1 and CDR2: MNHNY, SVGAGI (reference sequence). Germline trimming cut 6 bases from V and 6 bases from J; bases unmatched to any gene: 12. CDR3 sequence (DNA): TGTGCCAGCAGGACCGACCCACTAGCGGGAGTACAGACCCAGTACTTC. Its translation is CASRTDPLAGVQTQYF.

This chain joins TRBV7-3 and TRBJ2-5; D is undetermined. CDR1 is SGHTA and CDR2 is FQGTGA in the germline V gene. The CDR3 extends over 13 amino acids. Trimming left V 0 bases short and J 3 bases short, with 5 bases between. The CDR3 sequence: CASSLTSKETQYF. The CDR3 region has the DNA TGTGCCAGCAGCTTAACGAGTAAAGAGACCCAGTACTTC.

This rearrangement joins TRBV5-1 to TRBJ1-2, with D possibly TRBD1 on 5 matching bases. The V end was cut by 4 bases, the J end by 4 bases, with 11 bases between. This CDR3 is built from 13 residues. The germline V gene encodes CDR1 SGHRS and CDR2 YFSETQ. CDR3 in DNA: TGCGCCAGCAGCGCGGGGGACTCCTATGGCTACACCTTC. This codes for CASSAGDSYGYTF.

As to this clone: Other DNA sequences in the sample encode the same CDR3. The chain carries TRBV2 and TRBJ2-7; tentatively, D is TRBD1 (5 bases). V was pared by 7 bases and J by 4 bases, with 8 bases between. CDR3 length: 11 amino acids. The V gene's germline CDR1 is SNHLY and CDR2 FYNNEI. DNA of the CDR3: TGTGCCAGCACGCAGGGTTACGAGCAGTACTTC. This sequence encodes CASTQGYEQYF.